This T cell receptor (beta chain) stems from a study of control samples from healthy donors and cancer patients. Trimming took 6 bases from V and 0 from J; bases not matched to a gene: 14. Germline V gives CDR1 SGHVS, CDR2 FQNEAQ. The CDR3 is made up of 19 amino acids. Clones were sequenced by immunoSEQ multiplex PCR, and TCRdb holds only the in-frame ones, with some missing. The sample lists some 130,000 clones, around 89% occurring once. This clone came up a few times. The chain couples TRBV7-8 to TRBJ1-6, with 7 bases fitting TRBD1. Material for sequencing was blood. The clonotype was recovered from a man in his forties or fifties in good health. The CDR3 DNA follows: TGTGCCAGCAGTTTAAAGGGGACAGTGGGAGGCTCCTATAATTCACCCCTCCACTTT. This encodes CASSLKGTVGGSYNSPLHF.